The T cell receptor beta chain described here comes from a study of blood T cell repertoires in COVID-19. Between the trimmed V and J ends, which lost 5 bases and 3 bases, there was a span of 16 bases. Germline loops: CDR1 SQVTM, CDR2 ANQGSEA. The CDR3 spans 14 residues. TCRdb's table, derived via immunoSEQ multiplex PCR, lists solely in-frame clones and lacks some. This sample has around 100,000 clones, with roughly nine tenths found just once. This clone was counted once. Source material: peripheral blood. This sequence originates from an elderly woman with acute or convalescent COVID-19. The chain carries TRBV29-1 and TRBJ1-2; D not certain. In nucleotides, the CDR3 is TGCAGCGTTATTGGAGGGTATCCTCACTATGGCTACACCTTC. Protein: CSVIGGYPHYGYTF.